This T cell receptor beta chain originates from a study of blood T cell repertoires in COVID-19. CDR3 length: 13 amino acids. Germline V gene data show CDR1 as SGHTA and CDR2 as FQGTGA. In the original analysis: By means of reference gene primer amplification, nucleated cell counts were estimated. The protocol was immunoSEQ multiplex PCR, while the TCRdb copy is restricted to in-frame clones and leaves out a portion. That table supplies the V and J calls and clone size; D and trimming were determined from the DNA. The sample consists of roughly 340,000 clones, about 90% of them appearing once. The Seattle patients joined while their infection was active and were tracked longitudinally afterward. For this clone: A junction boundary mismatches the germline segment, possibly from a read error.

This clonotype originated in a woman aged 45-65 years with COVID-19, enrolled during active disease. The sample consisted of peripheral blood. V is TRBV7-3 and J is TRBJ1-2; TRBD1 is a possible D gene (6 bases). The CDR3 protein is CASSLSQGQASIF. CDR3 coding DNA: TGTGCCAGCAGCTTATCACAGGGTCAAGCCTCTATTTTC. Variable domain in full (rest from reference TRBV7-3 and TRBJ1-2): GAGVSQTPSNKVTEKGKYVELRCDPISGHTALYWYRQSLGQGPEFLIYFQGTGAADDSGLPNDRFFAVRPEGSVSTLKIQRTERGDSAVYLCASSLSQGQASIFGSGTRLTVV.